This TCR beta chain is drawn from a study of regulatory T cells in long-lasting Graves disease. Arm-PCR with iRepertoire HTBI primers amplified the CDR3 regions for these TCR beta libraries. From the multiplex PCR reads, TCRdb called clonotypes with MiXCR, one entry per CDR3 protein. The table records around 400,000 distinct CDR3 sequences, roughly 21% of them present only once. In its sample, this clonotype was seen a few times. No antigen is known for it. The V end was cut by 0 bases, the J end by 4 bases, with 9 bases between. The CDR3 spans 15 residues. Germline V CDR1 and CDR2: SGHAT, FQNNGV. Study-wide findings and caveats: Accuracy may have been reduced by the small sample size. It was in persistent disease that TRBV28, TRBJ1-2 and TRBJ2-5 were favored.

Time point reported: persistent/refractory GD, antithyroid drugs over 5 years with positive TRAb. PBMC-extracted RNA yielded the TCR library. The chain joins TRBV11-2 to TRBJ2-2, with D perhaps given as TRBD1 or TRBD2 (5 bases each). The material sequenced was peripheral blood mononuclear cells (PBMCs), taken when the disease was refractory, from a patient treated with antithyroid drugs. This receptor was obtained from a female donor with Graves disease. The CDR3 DNA sequence: TGTGCCAGCAGCTTAGATTGGGACGTCACCGGGGAGCTGTTTTTT. This sequence encodes CASSLDWDVTGELFF.